What follows describes a single T cell receptor beta chain. The data are from a study of blood T cell repertoires in COVID-19. Measured with immunoSEQ multiplex PCR; TCRdb has only the in-frame clones, and not every one. This table holds approximately 150,000 clones, more than 70% found once. This sequence originates from a woman in her 70s who had recovered from COVID-19. Sample: peripheral blood.

In DNA form, the CDR3 reads TGTGCCACCACAGTTTGGCGGGGGGAGGGCGCCACTGAAGCTTTCTTT. Residues: CATTVWRGEGATEAFF. The gene calls are TRBV28 and TRBJ1-1; possible D gene TRBD1, 5 bases. Germline loops: CDR1 MDHEN, CDR2 SYDVKM. The V end lost 10 bases, the J end lost 4 bases, and 25 bases lay between the germline ends. CDR3 size: 16 residues.